This T cell receptor (beta chain) was obtained from a study of cytomegalovirus exposure and HLA in healthy donors (dated by TCRdb to about 2017). Concerning the study at large: In an earlier analysis of some 550 of the donors, around 300 Gb of sequence data and 117 million unique TCR beta sequences from roughly 200 million T cells were reported. Roughly five DR-DQ haplotypes were handled as single units for association and clustering because linkage in the cohort was strong. In a later genetic analysis, genome-wide SNP genotypes for about 55% of the roughly 700 donors were used, and that subset was treated as a discovery cohort. Typing coverage differed by locus: A, B, C, DRB1 and DQB1 were typed in roughly 620-630 donors, DQA1 in about 550, DPA1 in around 610, and DPB1 in just under 490. An early release covering roughly 640 HLA-typed donors comprised 250 to 350 gigabases of sequencing data and 85 million or so unique TCR sequences. The study used immunosequencing to profile the T cell repertoires of 600 to 850 subjects and linked those repertoires to cytomegalovirus serostatus. The study aimed to test whether signatures of past pathogen exposure could be identified by cataloging public T cell receptors. A later analysis re-examined previously published TCR beta repertoires from about 670 donors and added high-resolution HLA genotyping to investigate patterns of TCR occurrence. Among the roughly 370 genotyped donors, approximately 82% belonged to the genetic ancestry cluster associated with self-reported Caucasian donors. Donor age, sex, ethnicity and CMV serostatus were collected together with the repertoire data. An earlier analysis of nearly 600 of the donors applied high-throughput TCR beta sequencing to assess whether each TCR beta V gene segment acted as functional or pseudogenic. All discovery cohort repertoires had been generated on a single sequencing platform. In the later analysis, no new phenotypic data were used to find candidate immune exposures; instead, reliance was placed on TCR beta sequences and their occurrence across donors. Among 398 genotyped donors of the cohort, an average of roughly 240,000 unique TCR beta nucleotide sequences were sequenced per donor, roughly 20% of them non-productive. HLA typing covered class I and class II loci at four-digit resolution. Besides the first cohort of more than 650 subjects, a separate validation cohort made up of some 110 different subjects was used. To predict cytomegalovirus infection status, the study brought together high-throughput TCR immunosequencing, statistical association of individual TCRs with disease status, and machine learning. Broad study findings and their caveats: Linkage disequilibrium might explain the correlated functional status among segregating V segments, but an unknown experimental factor could not be excluded. Specific HLA alleles were associated with some 15,000 TCR beta sequences at a false discovery rate of 0.05 in a later analysis. Most CMV-associated TCR beta chains appeared to be HLA-restricted in a later analysis, and the HLA associations seemed to be driven largely by CMV exposure. The classifier was reported to diagnose cytomegalovirus status with high specificity and sensitivity in both the original and validation cohorts. Presence/absence analyses assumed roughly uniform sequencing depth across donors, an assumption that may not hold. While some public TCRs were present in many individuals, most TCR sequences turned up only very rarely across donors. Because the 87-base-pair reads could not distinguish some IMGT-functional V segments, including TRBV6-2 and TRBV6-3, those segments were excluded. In an earlier analysis of about 550 of the donors, most TCR beta V segments were observed in productive rearrangements about 87% or about 30% of the time, broadly matching IMGT annotations. Three of the identified cytomegalovirus-associated TCR beta chains were confirmed in vitro to be specific for cytomegalovirus antigens. When HLA alleles, especially DR and DQ, strongly co-occurred, TCR associations were difficult to assign to individual alleles. A later genetic analysis reported fewer N-insertions in productive TCRs among donors in an Asian-associated ancestry cluster than the roughly 700-donor mean. Because HLA typing was unavailable for some donors at each locus, only the typed subset was used in association tests. This cohort had only TCR beta chains sequenced, and the lack of alpha or paired-chain data limited which features could be detected. Compared with equally common non-associated chains, HLA-associated TCR beta chains in a later analysis were more clonally expanded and had lower generation probabilities. A further reported finding was that TCR beta sequences accurately predicted the HLA-A and HLA-B alleles for most subjects in the first cohort. The only immune exposure information available for the cohort was CMV serostatus. An association between a missense DCLRE1C variant and V-gene and J-gene trimming of TCR beta chains was found in a later genetic analysis and replicated in an independent cohort. Several of the top co-occurrence clusters appeared to be linked to parvovirus B19, influenza, CMV and Epstein-Barr virus, according to a later analysis. In a later analysis, the rate of TCR association differed among HLA loci, with DRB1 alleles having the most associated TCRs and HLA-C alleles having the fewest. A group of highly shared sequence variants was considered likely to be a technical artifact of the sequencing pipeline. In the study, some 160 TCR beta chains were listed as associated with cytomegalovirus. The authors suggested that the approach could potentially be extended to other disease states and immunological phenotypes. Because counts were too low, some 17 rarely observed V segments, including chromosome 9 orphons, were excluded from the earlier analysis of under 650 of the donors.

The CDR3 starts with the cysteine, ends with the phenylalanine, and has 19 residues. Just CDR3 DNA is preserved here, 57 bases in frame from base 1. Germline trimming amounts to 1 base on V and 0 bases on J, with 14 as the count of junction bases outside the gene matches. The germline V gene sets CDR1 to SGHRS and CDR2 to YFSETQ. The cohort comprised 670 or so healthy bone marrow donors. Cohort members were all nominally healthy when sampled, although unrecorded immune exposures were likely present. The donor tested CMV seronegative and was one of the 352 seronegative cohort members. A peripheral blood sample was collected from each donor, and TCR beta sequencing was performed on peripheral blood mononuclear cells. The Qiagen DNeasy Blood Extraction Kit was used to extract genomic DNA from the blood cell samples. About this clone itself: This receptor's antigen is unknown.

The method was the immunoSEQ multiplex PCR assay. For the multiplex PCR, a mixture combining 60 forward primers for TCR Vbeta segments and 13 reverse primers for TCR Jbeta segments was used. The CDR3 region of rearranged TCR beta genes was amplified from genomic DNA with a multiplex PCR assay. Amplified TCR beta libraries were sequenced as 87-base-pair reads on the Illumina HiSeq System. The study's processing was this. Across the roughly 670 repertoires, a later analysis counted roughly 77 million unique TCR beta chains, some 11 million of which were shared by at least two donors. To remove PCR and sequencing errors, raw reads were error-corrected and collapsed into unique sequences using a nearest-neighbor algorithm that merged closely related sequences. To assign V, D and J gene segments, CDR3 sequences were aligned to IMGT reference sequences. Each retained sequence needed at least a six-nucleotide match to both a V gene segment and a J gene segment. A rearrangement counted as productive if the CDR3 had no stop codons and remained in frame with V and J, and every other rearrangement counted as non-productive. CDR3 was defined by IMGT convention, running from the second conserved V-encoded cysteine to the conserved J-encoded phenylalanine. The earlier analysis of about 620 of the donors excluded sequences that lacked an unambiguous match to a single V gene segment. In an earlier analysis of approximately 500 of the donors, a V segment was called functional when productive rearrangements were above 56.7%, and segregating when the standard deviation between donors exceeded 5%. A statistical classification framework was developed to diagnose cytomegalovirus status using the catalog of TCR beta chain sequences. A later analysis assigned V and J genes by comparing TCR nucleotide sequences with IMGT/GENE-DB human TR gene sequences. The TCRdist pipeline was used in a later analysis to assign CDR3 sequences and most-parsimonious VDJ recombination scenarios. In a later analysis, each TCR beta chain was defined by its CDR3 amino acid sequence together with its V-gene family, and reads lacking a unique V-gene family were excluded. A later analysis removed 600 or so highly shared, low-generation-probability nucleotide sequences to deal with suspected cross-contamination and a sequencing artifact. In a later analysis, a clonal expansion index was calculated for each public chain from normalized within-repertoire ranks of inferred template counts. A later analysis computed generation probabilities with a VDJ recombination model fitted to out-of-frame rearrangements, and checked the results against IGoR. In a later analysis, TCR-TCR, TCR-HLA and TCR-CMV co-occurrence was scored with hypergeometric tests, and a repertoire-size bias correction was applied to TCR pairs. To estimate false discovery rates, a later analysis permuted the HLA or CMV assignments 20 times. In a later analysis, co-occurring TCRs were grouped using DBSCAN, and TCRdist sequence similarity was added for clustering within HLA-allele-positive subsets. Repertoires with fewer than 30,000 or more than 120,000 public chains were left out of co-occurrence clustering, as were several repertoires with anomalous nucleotide sharing. Held by TCRdb, this immuneACCESS table contains in-frame sequences only and omits some clones. Under half of the omission traces to an unresolved V gene where checked; the cause of the rest is unknown. V and J calls and clone size are given by that table; D and trimming were obtained from the DNA. The table kept for this sample lists about 41,000 clones. Jointly, the top ten make up 6.2% of the sample.

The chain couples TRBV5-1 to TRBJ1-1, with 8 middle bases fitting TRBD1. Sample: PBMCs. This sequence was found in a man under 40 in good health and CMV-seronegative. CDR3 region: CASSLLRDRINPMNTEAFF. The sequenced DNA is TGCGCCAGCAGCTTGTTGAGGGACAGGATAAATCCTATGAACACTGAAGCTTTCTTT.